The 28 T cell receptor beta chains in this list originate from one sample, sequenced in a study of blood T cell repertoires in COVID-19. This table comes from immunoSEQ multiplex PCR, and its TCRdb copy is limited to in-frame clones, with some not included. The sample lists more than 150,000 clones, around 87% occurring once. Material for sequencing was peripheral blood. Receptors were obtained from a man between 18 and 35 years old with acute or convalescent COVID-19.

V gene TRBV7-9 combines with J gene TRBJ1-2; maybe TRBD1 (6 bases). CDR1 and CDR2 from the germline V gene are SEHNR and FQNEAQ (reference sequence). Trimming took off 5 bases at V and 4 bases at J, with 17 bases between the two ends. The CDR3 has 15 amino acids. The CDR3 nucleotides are TGTGCCAGCAGCGACCCTACCCCAGGGGCCTATGGCTACACCTTC. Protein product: CASSDPTPGAYGYTF.

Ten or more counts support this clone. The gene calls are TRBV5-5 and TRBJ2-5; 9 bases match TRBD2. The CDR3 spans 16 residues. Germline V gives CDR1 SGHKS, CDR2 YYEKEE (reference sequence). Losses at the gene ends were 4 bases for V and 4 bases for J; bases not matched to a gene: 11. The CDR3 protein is CASSLYGVAGVETQYF. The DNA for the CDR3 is TGTGCCAGCAGCCTTTATGGGGTAGCGGGGGTAGAGACCCAGTACTTC.

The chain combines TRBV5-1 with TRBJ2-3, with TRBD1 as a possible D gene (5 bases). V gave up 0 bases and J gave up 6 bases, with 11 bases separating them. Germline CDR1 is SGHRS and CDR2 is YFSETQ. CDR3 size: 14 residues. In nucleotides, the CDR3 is TGCGCCAGCAGCTTGGTAGCAGGGCCGGATACGCAGTATTTT. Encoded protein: CASSLVAGPDTQYF.

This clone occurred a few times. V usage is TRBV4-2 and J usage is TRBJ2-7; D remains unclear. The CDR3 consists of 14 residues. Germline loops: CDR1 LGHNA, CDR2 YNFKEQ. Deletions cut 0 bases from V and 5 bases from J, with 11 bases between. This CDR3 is CASSQDRQIHEQYF. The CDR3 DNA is TGTGCCAGCAGCCAAGACCGACAAATCCACGAGCAGTACTTC.

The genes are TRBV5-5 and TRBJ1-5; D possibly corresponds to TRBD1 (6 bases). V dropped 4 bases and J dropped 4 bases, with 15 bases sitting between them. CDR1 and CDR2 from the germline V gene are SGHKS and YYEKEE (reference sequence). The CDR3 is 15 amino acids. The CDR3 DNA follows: TGTGCCAGCAGCCCGCAGGGACAAAAAAATCAGCCCCAGCATTTT. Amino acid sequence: CASSPQGQKNQPQHF.

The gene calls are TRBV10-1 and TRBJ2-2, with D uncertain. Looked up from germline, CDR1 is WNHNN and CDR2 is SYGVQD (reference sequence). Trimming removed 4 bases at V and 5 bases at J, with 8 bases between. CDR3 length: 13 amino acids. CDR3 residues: CASSGILTGELFF. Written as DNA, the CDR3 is TGCGCCAGCAGTGGAATTCTAACCGGGGAGCTGTTTTTT.

CDR3 sequence reads: CASSVGVAPGYTF. CDR3 sequence (DNA): TGTGCCAGCAGCGTTGGTGTAGCCCCTGGCTACACCTTC. The rearrangement links TRBV9 to TRBJ1-2; D is ambiguous. CDR3 length: 13 amino acids. Trimming took 2 bases from V and 7 from J, leaving 12 bases between them. Germline CDR1 and CDR2: SGDLS and YYNGEE. Supplemented by reference TRBV9 and TRBJ1-2, the full variable domain reads DSGVTQTPKHLITATGQRVTLRCSPRSGDLSVYWYQQSLDQGLQFLIQYYNGEERAKGNILERFSAQQFPDLHSELNLSSLELGDSALYFCASSVGVAPGYTFGSGTRLTVV.

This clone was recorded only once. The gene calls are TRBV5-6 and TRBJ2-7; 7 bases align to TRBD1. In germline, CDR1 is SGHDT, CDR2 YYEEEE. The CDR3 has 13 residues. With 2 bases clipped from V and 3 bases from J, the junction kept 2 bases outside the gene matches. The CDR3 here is CASSFGTDYEQYV. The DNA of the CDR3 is TGTGCCAGCAGCTTCGGGACAGACTACGAGCAGTACGTC.

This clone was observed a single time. The CDR3 protein is CASTVGAGRAFF. CDR3 sequence (DNA): TGTGCCAGTACAGTGGGGGCAGGGAGAGCTTTCTTT. J is TRBJ1-1 and V is TRBV19, with D perhaps TRBD1 (6 bases). CDR3 size: 12 residues. Trimming pared 7 bases from V and 10 bases from J, leaving 16 bases between. Germline V gives CDR1 LNHDA, CDR2 SQIVND (reference sequence).

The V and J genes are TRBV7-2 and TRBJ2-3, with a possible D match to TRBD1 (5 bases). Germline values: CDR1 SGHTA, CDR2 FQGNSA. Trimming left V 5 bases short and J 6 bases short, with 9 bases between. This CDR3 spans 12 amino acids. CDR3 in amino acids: CASSPGLDTQYF. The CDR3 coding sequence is TGTGCCAGCAGCCCAGGGTTGGATACGCAGTATTTT. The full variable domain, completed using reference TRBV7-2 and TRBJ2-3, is GAGVSQSPSNKVTEKGKDVELRCDPISGHTALYWYRQSLGQGLEFLIYFQGNSAPDKSGLPSDRFSAERTGGSVSTLTIQRTQQEDSAVYLCASSPGLDTQYFGPGTRLTVL.

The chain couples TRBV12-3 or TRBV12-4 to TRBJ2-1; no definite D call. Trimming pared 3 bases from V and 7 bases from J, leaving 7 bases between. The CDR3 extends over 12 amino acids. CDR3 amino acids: CASSFSVNEQFF. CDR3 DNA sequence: TGTGCCAGCAGTTTTTCAGTAAATGAGCAGTTCTTC.

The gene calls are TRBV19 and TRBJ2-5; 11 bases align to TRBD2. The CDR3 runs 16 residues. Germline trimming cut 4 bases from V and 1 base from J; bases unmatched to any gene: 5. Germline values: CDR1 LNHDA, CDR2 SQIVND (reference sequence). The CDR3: CASSNLAGGPQETQYF. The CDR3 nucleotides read TGTGCCAGTAGTAACCTAGCGGGGGGCCCCCAAGAGACCCAGTACTTC.

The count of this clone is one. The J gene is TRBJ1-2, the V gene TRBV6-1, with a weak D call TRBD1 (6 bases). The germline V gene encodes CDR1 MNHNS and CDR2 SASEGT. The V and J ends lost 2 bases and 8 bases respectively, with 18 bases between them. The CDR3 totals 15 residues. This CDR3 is CASSEPGQIRGGYTF. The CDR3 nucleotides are TGTGCCAGCAGTGAACCAGGGCAGATAAGGGGGGGCTACACCTTC.

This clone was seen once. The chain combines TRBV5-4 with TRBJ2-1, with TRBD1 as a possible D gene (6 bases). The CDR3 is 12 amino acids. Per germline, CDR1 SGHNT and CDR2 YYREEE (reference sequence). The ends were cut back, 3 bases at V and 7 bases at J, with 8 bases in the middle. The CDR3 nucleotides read TGTGCCAGCAGCTGGCAGGGGAATGAGCAGTTCTTC. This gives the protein CASSWQGNEQFF.

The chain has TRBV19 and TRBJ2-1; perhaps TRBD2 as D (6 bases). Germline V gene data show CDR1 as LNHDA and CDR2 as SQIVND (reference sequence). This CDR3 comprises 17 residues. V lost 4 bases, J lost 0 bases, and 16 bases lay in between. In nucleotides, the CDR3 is TGTGCCAGTAGTAGATATAGCGGTAAGAGCTCCTACAATGAGCAGTTCTTC. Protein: CASSRYSGKSSYNEQFF.

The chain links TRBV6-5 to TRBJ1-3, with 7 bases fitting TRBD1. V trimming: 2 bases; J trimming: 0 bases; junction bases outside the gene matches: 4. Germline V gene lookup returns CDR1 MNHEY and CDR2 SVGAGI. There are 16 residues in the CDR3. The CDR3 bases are TGTGCCAGCAGTTACCAGACAGGGCTCTCTGGAAACACCATATATTTT. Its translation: CASSYQTGLSGNTIYF.

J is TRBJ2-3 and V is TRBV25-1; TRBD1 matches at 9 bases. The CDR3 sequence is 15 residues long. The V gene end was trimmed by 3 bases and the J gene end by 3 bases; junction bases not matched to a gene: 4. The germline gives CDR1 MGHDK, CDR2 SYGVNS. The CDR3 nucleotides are TGTGCCAGCAGTGACCCCGGGACAGGGACAGATACGCAGTATTTT. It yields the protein CASSDPGTGTDTQYF.

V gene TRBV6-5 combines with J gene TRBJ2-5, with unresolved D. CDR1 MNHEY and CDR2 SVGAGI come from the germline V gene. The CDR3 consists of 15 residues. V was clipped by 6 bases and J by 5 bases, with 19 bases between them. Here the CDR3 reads CASRTTLTLQETQYF. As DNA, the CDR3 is TGTGCCAGCAGAACGACCTTGACACTCCAGGAGACCCAGTACTTC.

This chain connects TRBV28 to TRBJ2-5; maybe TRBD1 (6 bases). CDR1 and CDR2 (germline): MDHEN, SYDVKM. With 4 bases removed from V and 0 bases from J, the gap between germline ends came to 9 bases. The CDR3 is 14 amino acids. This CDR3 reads CASSSGTYQETQYF. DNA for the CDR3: TGTGCCAGCAGTTCCGGGACATACCAAGAGACCCAGTACTTC. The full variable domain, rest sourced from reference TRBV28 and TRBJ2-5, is DVKVTQSSRYLVKRTGEKVFLECVQDMDHENMFWYRQDPGLGLRLIYFSYDVKMKEKGDIPEGYSVSREKKERFSLILESASTNQTSMYLCASSSGTYQETQYFGPGTRLLVL.

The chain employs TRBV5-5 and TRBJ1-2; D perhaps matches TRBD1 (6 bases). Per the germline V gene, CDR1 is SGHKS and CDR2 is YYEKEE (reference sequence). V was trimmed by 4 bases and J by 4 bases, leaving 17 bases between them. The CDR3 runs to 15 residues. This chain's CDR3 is CASSTYRDPSYGYTF. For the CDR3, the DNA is TGTGCCAGCAGCACATACAGGGATCCCTCCTATGGCTACACCTTC.

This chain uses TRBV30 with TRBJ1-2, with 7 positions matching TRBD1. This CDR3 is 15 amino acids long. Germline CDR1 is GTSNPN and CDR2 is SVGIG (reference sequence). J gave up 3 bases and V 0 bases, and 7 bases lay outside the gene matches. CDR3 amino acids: CAWSVGRGLHYGYTF. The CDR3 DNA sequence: TGTGCCTGGAGTGTGGGAAGGGGGCTGCACTATGGCTACACCTTC.

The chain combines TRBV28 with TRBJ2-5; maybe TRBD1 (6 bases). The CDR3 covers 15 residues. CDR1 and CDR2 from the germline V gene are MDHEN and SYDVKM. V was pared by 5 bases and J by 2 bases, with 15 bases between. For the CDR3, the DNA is TGTGCCAGCAGTACGCCTGACAGGTGGCAAGAGACCCAGTACTTC. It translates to CASSTPDRWQETQYF.

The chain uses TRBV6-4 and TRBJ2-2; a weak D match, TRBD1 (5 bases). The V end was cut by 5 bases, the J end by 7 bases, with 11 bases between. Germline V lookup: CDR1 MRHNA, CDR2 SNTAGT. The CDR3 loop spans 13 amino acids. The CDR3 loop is CASSSRAGGELFF. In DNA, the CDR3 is TGTGCCAGCAGTTCCAGGGCTGGCGGGGAGCTGTTTTTT.

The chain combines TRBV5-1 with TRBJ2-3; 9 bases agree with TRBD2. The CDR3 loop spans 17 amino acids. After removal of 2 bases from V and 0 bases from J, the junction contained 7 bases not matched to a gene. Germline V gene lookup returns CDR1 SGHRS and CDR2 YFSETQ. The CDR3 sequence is CASSLAGGPASTDTQYF. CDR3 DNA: TGCGCCAGCAGCTTAGCGGGGGGCCCCGCTAGCACAGATACGCAGTATTTT.

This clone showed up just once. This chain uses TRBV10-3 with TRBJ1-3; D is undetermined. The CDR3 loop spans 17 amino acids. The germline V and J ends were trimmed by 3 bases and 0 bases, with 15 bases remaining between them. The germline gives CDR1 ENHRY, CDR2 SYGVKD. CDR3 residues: CAISEMAAGGSGNTIYF. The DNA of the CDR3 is TGTGCCATCAGTGAAATGGCAGCGGGCGGCTCTGGAAACACCATATATTTT.

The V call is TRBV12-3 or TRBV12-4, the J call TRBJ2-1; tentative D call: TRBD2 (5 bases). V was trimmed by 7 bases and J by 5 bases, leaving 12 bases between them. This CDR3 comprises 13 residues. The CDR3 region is CASNPGFDNEQFF. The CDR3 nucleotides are TGTGCCAGCAATCCGGGATTCGACAATGAGCAGTTCTTC.

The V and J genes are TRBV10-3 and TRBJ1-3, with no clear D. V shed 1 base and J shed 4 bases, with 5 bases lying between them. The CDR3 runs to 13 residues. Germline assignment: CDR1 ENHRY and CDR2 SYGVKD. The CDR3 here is CAISEYAGNTIYF. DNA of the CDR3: TGTGCCATCAGTGAGTACGCGGGAAACACCATATATTTT.

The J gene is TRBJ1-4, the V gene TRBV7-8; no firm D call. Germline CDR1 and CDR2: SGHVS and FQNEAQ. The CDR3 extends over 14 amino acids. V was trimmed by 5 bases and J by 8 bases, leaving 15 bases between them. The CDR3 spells CASSPLSRGEKLFF. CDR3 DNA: TGTGCCAGCAGCCCCCTTTCCCGCGGAGAAAAACTGTTTTTT.